This TCR beta chain was sequenced during a study of blood T cells in healthy people across ages. General study results and limits: Both naive CD4+ cell counts and diversity were greater in long-lived donors than in aged donors.

Germline V lookup: CDR1 MGHRA, CDR2 YSYEKL. Trimming shortened V by 5 bases and J by 1 base, and 12 bases separated the two germline ends. This CDR3 spans 15 amino acids. Primers used in a second PCR of about 6 to 11 cycles were a sample-barcoded 5' primer and a J-beta primer mix. Each cDNA molecule was tagged by a template-switch adaptor with 12 random nucleotides. One entry per CDR3 protein, called by TCRdb with MiXCR from the 5' RACE reads. The table records about 1.1 million distinct CDR3 sequences, roughly two fifths of them present only once. With respect to this clonotype: Its antigen remains unidentified.

The material sequenced was blood. The TCR originated in a man between 18 and 29 years old in good health. The chain is built from TRBV4-1 and TRBJ1-5, with D perhaps matching TRBD1 (6 bases). DNA for the CDR3: TGCGCCAGCAGCACAGGGTCGGTAAGCAATCAGCCCCAGCATTTT. Translated: CASSTGSVSNQPQHF.